What follows describes a single T cell receptor beta chain. Antigen unknown. Together with a sample-barcoded 5' primer, a J-beta primer mix was included in a second PCR lasting about 7 to 12 cycles. TCRdb recomputed calls from the 5' RACE reads with MiXCR, one row per CDR3 protein. Among 1.5 million to 2 million distinct CDR3 sequences, about 50% were seen once, and the ten largest hold roughly 2%. The CDR3 loop spans 15 amino acids. Trimming removed 6 bases from V and 3 bases from J, with 18 bases in between. Germline CDR1 and CDR2: ENHRY and SYGVKD. This entry comes from a study of blood T cells in healthy people across ages. The study's findings and limits: Samples with more naive T cells showed higher observed beta diversity. Estimates based on one million T cells were treated as lower bounds.

This clonotype was sampled from a woman in her thirties or forties in good health. Sequenced material: blood. The chain carries TRBV10-3 and TRBJ2-7, with D possibly being TRBD1 or TRBD2 (5 bases each). The CDR3 DNA follows: TGTGCCATCAGGGCACCGGGACGGTATTACTACGAGCAGTACTTC. Translating it yields CAIRAPGRYYYEQYF.